This section outlines one TCR beta chain sequence together with its context. Its antigen specificity is not known. No much larger clonotype is one base removed from it; base qualities were not supplied. Distinct nucleotide sequences in the sample also encode this CDR3. For the CD8 naive samples, CD45RO-negative cells were positively selected for CCR7, yielding a CD45RA+CCR7+ population from which TemRA cells were excluded. Donors were healthy HIV-negative adults with no recently reported acute infections or vaccinations. Every donor was a Caucasian adult living in Nashville, Tennessee, USA. After blood collection by leukapheresis, PBMCs were isolated using Ficoll-Histopaque density gradient centrifugation and then cryopreserved in the vapor phase of liquid nitrogen. Analytical flow cytometry was used to check the purity and quantity of every magnetically sorted T cell population. Genomic DNA was isolated from each sorted fraction and quantified by UV absorbance on a Nanodrop 2000c.

Using the deep immunoSEQ assay, multiplex PCR amplified TCR CDR3 regions from genomic DNA. Genomic DNA extracted from each cell subset was distributed evenly over all wells of several immunoSEQ 96-well plates, and each plate served as one replicate. Each replicate PCR for sorted subsets received about 210 ng genomic DNA, equal to some 32,000 T cell genomes. Purified libraries were measured with a Qubit 3.0 fluorometer, size-checked on a Bioanalyzer 2100, and measured again with the KAPA Library Quantification kit. Each immunoSEQ 96-well plate was sequenced on its own single-read 150-cycle Illumina NextSeq 550 flow cell. In the authors' own workflow: Because the immunoSEQ output held only junctional sequences and lacked quality scores, the filtering could not match the filtering applied to full-length reads. To assign V/J genes and CDR3, sequences were annotated using PyIR, a Python wrapper for IgBLAST v1.9, with IMGT germline references. Reads were filtered out if the reads had weak V/J assignments (E-value above 1e-6), no CDR3, stop codons, out-of-frame junctions, or ambiguous translated residues. V3J clonotypes were defined as sequences sharing the same inferred V gene, J gene, and CDR3 amino acid sequence. Percentage overlap between repertoires was computed as shared unique clonotypes divided by the size of the smaller repertoire. Repertoire richness was assessed with RTK rarefaction, the Chao1 estimator, and Recon v2.1 estimates of unobserved clonotypes. Generation probabilities were computed with OLGA for all TCRbeta clonotypes obtained by the gDNA method from four donors. Imported from immuneACCESS, the table was reduced by TCRdb to in-frame sequences with V and J called. These copies leave out some clones; in studies compared against another copy, an unresolved V gene accounts for under half, and the cause of the remainder is not known. V and J calls and clone size follow that table, whereas D and trimming were derived from the DNA. This sample is represented by some 2,100,000 clones; roughly 91% of them were singletons. The top ten clones comprise roughly 1.8% of the sample.

The data belong to a study of shared clonotypes between healthy human individuals (dated by TCRdb to 2018 to 2021). With regard to the full study: Three men and two women, aged 18 to 49 years, made up the cohort. For each donor, CD4 naive and CD4 memory were each run on three plates, CD8 naive on two plates, and CD8 memory on one plate. To estimate repertoire size and how much clonotypes are shared between individuals, the study performed deep sequencing of blood TCR repertoires from roughly five healthy adults. Libraries were prepared and TCR repertoires were sequenced by different laboratories using diverse techniques, in order to increase sequencing depth and limit assay-specific biases. Between about 0.85 and 9.5 billion PBMCs per donor were obtained by leukapheresis.

Taken from the germline V gene, the CDR1 and CDR2 loops are SQVTM and ANQGSEA. The CDR3 goes from the cysteine to the phenylalanine over 12 residues. Kept here is only the CDR3 DNA, which spans 36 bases and is read in frame from base 1. Trimming costs V 6 bases and J 4 bases, and their ends lie 12 bases apart. What the work shows at the level of the full study, not this receptor alone: The small number of donors limited the genetic and exposure-history diversity represented. Pairwise subsampling indicated that sequencing depth was expected to affect the degree of clonotype sharing among donors. Sharing across a handful of donors was observed for approximately 5% of naive CD4, about 3.2% of naive CD8, 2% to 2.5% of memory CD4, and roughly 0.4% of memory CD8 clonotypes. Larger estimated clonotype richness was generally found for naive subsets than for memory subsets. Compared with non-shared clonotypes, the clonotypes found in all four sorted-subset donors had higher generation probabilities. Sampling was restricted to blood, and TCR repertoires in tissue are likely to differ from TCR repertoires in blood. Even with the large sequencing depth, rarefaction of the sorted-subset datasets indicated that sequencing was incomplete.

The specimen was naive CD8+ T cells from PBMCs. The cell subset or site label, read with the paper, signifies: CD45RA+CCR7+. The receptor comes from a man between 18 and 35 years old in good health. Some clones in this sample may be carry-over from other donors' samples. Here the chain combines TRBV29-1 and TRBJ1-2; possibly the D gene is TRBD1, per 6 matching bases. In nucleotide form, the sequence is TGCAGCGTGGGTCAGGGGACCTATGGCTACACCTTC. The resulting protein is CSVGQGTYGYTF.